The clone carrying this T cell receptor (beta chain) was counted only a few times. The antigen is undetermined. This entry comes from a study of a mutant IDH1 vaccine in newly diagnosed glioma. Findings of the study overall: The authors found pseudoprogression apparently unrelated to changes in top peripheral T cell clonotypes.

Sequencing was performed with immunoSEQ multiplex PCR; in TCRdb, only in-frame clones are kept and a portion is missing. Altogether about 60,000 clones are present, about four fifths being singletons, with the ten largest covering approximately 8.3%. Trimming removed 1 base at V and 0 bases at J, with 9 bases between. The CDR3 is made up of 15 amino acids. Germline loops: CDR1 SEHNR, CDR2 FQNEAQ (reference sequence). As to time point: week 11, during vaccination. In the vaccine, a single dose held 300 ug of the mutant IDH1 20-mer peptide, along with topical imiquimod. The donors had new WHO grade 3 or 4 astrocytomas; these were IDH1-mutant and ATRX-lost.

The sequence was collected from a woman aged 50 to 60 with glioma. Material: PBMCs, obtained from a glioma patient whose treatment included an IDH1 peptide vaccine. The V call is TRBV7-9, the J call TRBJ1-1, with D perhaps matching TRBD1 (5 bases). In nucleotides, the CDR3 is TGTGCCAGCAGCTTAGGGGGGGACCTGAACACTGAAGCTTTCTTT. Protein: CASSLGGDLNTEAFF.